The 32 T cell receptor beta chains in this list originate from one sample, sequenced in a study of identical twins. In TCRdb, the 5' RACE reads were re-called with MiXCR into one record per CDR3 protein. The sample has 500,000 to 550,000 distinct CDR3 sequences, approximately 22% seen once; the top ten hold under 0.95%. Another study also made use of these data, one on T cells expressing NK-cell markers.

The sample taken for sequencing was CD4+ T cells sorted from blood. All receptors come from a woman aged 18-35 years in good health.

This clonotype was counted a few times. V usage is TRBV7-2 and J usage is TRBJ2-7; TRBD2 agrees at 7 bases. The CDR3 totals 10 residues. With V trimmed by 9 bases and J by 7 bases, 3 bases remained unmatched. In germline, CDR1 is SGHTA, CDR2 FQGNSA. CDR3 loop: CASGLVEQYF. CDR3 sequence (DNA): TGTGCCAGTGGACTAGTTGAGCAGTACTTC.

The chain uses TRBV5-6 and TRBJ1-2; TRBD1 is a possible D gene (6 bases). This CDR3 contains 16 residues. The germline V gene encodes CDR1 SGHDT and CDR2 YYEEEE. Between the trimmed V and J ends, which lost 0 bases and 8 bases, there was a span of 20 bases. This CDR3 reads CASSLVNIDSGGGYTF. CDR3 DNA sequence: TGTGCCAGCAGCTTGGTGAATATCGACTCGGGGGGCGGCTACACCTTC.

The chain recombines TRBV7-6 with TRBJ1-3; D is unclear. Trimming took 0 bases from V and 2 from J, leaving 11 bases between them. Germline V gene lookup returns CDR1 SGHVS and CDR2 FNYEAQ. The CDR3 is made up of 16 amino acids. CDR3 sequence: CASSLAQRVAGNTIYF. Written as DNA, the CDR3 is TGTGCCAGCAGCTTAGCGCAGCGGGTGGCTGGAAACACCATATATTTT.

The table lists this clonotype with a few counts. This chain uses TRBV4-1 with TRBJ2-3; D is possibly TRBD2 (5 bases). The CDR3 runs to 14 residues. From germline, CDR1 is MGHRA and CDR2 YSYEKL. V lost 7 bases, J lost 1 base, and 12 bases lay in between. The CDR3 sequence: CASNPDGGTDTQYF. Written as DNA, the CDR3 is TGCGCCAGCAACCCGGACGGGGGCACAGATACGCAGTATTTT.

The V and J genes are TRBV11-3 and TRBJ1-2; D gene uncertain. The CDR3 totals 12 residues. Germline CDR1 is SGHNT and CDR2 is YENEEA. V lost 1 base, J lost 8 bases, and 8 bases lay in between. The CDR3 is CASSLGEGGYTF. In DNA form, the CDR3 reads TGTGCCAGCAGCTTAGGGGAAGGAGGCTACACCTTC.

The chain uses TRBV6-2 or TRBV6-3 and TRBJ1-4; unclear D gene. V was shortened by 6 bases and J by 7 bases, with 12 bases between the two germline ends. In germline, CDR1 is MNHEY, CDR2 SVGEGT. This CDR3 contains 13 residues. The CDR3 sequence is CASSGGSGEKLFF. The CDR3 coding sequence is TGTGCCAGCAGCGGTGGGAGCGGTGAAAAACTGTTTTTT.

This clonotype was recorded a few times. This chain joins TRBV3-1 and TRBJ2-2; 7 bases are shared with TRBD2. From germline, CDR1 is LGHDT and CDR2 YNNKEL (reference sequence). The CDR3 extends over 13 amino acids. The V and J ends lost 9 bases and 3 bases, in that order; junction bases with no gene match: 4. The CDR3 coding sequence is TGTGCCAGTAGACTAGCCCACACCGGGGAGCTGTTTTTT. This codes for CASRLAHTGELFF.

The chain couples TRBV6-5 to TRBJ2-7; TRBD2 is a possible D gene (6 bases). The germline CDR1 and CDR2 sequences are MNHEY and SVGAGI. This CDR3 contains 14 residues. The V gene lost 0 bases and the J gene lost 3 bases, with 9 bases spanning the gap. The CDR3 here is CASSYSGGIYEQYF. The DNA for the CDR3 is TGTGCCAGCAGTTACTCAGGAGGGATCTACGAGCAGTACTTC.

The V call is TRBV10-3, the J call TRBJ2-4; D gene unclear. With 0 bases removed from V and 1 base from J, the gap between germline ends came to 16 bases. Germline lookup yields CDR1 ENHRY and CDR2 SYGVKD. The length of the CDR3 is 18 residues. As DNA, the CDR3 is TGTGCCATCAGTGAGTCGGTAACCGCCCTTGGGGCCAAAAACATTCAGTACTTC. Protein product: CAISESVTALGAKNIQYF.

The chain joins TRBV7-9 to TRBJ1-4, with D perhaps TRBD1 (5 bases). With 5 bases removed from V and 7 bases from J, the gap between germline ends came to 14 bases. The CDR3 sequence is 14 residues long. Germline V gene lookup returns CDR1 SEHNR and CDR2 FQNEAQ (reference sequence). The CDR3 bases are TGTGCCAGCAGCAACGTGGGGACCGGTGAAAAACTGTTTTTT. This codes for CASSNVGTGEKLFF.

The CDR3, as DNA: TGTGCCAGCAGTTTGGCTATCGGAGCGGCGTACGAGCAGTACTTC. This sequence encodes CASSLAIGAAYEQYF. V and J are TRBV27 and TRBJ2-7; D is possibly TRBD2 (5 bases). This CDR3 has 15 amino acids. Germline CDR1 MNHEY, CDR2 SMNVEV (reference sequence). The V end was cut by 3 bases, the J end by 4 bases, with 16 bases between.

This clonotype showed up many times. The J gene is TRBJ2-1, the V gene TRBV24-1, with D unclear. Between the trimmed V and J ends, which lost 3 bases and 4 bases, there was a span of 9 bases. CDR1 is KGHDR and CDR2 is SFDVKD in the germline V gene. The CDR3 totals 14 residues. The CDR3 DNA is TGTGCCACCAGTGATCAGGACGGATACAATGAGCAGTTCTTC. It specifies CATSDQDGYNEQFF.

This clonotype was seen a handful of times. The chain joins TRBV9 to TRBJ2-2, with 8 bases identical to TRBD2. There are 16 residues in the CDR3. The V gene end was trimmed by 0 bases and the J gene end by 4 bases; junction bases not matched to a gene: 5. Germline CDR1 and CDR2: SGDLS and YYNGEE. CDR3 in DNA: TGTGCCAGCAGCGTAGCTTCTAGCGGGTCCACCGGGGAGCTGTTTTTT. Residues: CASSVASSGSTGELFF.

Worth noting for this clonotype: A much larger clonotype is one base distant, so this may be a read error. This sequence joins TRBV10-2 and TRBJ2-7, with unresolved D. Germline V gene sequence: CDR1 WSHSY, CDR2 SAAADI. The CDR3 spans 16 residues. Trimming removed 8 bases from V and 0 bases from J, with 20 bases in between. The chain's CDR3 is CASCAFRTLSSYEQYF. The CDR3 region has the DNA TGCGCCAGCTGCGCGTTTAGGACCCTTTCCTCCTACGAGCAGTACTTC.

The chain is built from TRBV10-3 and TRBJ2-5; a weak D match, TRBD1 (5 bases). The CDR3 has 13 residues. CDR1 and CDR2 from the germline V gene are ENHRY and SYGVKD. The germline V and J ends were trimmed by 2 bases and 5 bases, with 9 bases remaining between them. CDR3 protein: CAISEQGEETQYF. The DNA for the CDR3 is TGTGCCATCAGTGAGCAGGGCGAGGAGACCCAGTACTTC.

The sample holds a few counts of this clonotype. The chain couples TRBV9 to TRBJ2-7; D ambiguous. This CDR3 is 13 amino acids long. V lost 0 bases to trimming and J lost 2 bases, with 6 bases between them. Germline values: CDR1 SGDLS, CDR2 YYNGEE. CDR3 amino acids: CASSVAETYEQYF. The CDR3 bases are TGTGCCAGCAGCGTAGCGGAAACCTACGAGCAGTACTTC.

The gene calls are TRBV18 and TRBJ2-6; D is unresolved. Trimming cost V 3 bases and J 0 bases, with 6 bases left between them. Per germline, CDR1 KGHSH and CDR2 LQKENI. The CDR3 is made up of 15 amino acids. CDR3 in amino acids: CASSPLYSGANVLTF. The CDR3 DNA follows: TGTGCCAGCTCACCTTTATACTCTGGGGCCAACGTCCTGACTTTC.

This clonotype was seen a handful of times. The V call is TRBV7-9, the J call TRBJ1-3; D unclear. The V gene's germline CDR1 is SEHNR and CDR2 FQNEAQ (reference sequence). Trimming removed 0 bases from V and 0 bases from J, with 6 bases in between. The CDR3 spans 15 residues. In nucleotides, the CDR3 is TGTGCCAGCAGCTTAGCTGCAGCCTCTGGAAACACCATATATTTT. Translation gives CASSLAAASGNTIYF.

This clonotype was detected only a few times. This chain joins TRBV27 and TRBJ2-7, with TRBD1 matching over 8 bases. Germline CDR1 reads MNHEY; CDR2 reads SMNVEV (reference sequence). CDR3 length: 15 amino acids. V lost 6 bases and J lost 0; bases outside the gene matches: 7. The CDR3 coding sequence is TGTGCCAGCAGCCGGACAGGGCGCACCTCCTACGAGCAGTACTTC. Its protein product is CASSRTGRTSYEQYF.

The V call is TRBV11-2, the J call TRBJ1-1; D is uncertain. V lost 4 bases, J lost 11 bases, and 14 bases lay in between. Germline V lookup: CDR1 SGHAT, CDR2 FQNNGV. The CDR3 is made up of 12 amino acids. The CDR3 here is CASSYPGQSAFF. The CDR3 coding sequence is TGTGCCAGCAGCTACCCCGGGCAGTCCGCTTTCTTT.

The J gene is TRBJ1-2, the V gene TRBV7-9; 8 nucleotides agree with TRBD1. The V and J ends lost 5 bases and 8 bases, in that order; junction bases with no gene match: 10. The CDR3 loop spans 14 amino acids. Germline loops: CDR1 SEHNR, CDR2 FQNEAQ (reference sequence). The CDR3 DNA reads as TGTGCCAGCAGCCCCACAGAACAGGGGGTCGGCTACACCTTC. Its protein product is CASSPTEQGVGYTF.

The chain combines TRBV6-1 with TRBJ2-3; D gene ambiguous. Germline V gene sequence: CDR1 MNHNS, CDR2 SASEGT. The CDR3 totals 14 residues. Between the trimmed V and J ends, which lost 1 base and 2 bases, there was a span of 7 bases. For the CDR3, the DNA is TGTGCCAGCAGTGAAGAACGTTACACAGATACGCAGTATTTT. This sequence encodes CASSEERYTDTQYF.

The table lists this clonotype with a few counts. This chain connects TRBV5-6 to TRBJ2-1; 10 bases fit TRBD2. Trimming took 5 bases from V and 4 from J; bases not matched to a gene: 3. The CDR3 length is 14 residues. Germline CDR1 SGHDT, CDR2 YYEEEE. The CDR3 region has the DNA TGTGCCAGCAGGACTAGCGGGCTGTACAATGAGCAGTTCTTC. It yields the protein CASRTSGLYNEQFF. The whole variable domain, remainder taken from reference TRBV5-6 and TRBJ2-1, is DAGVTQSPTHLIKTRGQQVTLRCSPKSGHDTVSWYQQALGQGPQFIFQYYEEEERQRGNFPDRFSGHQFPNYSSELNVNALLLGDSALYLCASRTSGLYNEQFFGPGTRLTVL.

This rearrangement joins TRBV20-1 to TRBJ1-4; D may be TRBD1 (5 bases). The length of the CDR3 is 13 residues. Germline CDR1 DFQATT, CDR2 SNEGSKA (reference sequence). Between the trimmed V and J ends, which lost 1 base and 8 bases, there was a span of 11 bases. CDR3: CSARVGVKEKLFF. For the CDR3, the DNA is TGCAGTGCTAGAGTAGGGGTAAAGGAAAAACTGTTTTTT.

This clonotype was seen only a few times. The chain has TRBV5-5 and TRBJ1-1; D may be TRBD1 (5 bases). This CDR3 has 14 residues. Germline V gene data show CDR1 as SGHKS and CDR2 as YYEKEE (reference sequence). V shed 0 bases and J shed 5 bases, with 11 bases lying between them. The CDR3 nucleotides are TGTGCCAGCAGCTTGGGGCAGGGAAAGACTGAAGCTTTCTTT. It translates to CASSLGQGKTEAFF.

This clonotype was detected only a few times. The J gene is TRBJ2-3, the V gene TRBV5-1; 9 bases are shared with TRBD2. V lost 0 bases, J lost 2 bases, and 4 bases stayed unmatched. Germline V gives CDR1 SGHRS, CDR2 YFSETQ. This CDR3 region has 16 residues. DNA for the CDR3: TGCGCCAGCAGCTTGGGTCTAGCGGGATTCACAGATACGCAGTATTTT. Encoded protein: CASSLGLAGFTDTQYF.

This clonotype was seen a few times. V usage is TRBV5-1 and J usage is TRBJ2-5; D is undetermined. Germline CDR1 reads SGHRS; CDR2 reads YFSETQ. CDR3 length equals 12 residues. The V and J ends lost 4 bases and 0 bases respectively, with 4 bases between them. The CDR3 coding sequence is TGCGCCAGCAGCGGGGACCAAGAGACCCAGTACTTC. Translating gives CASSGDQETQYF.

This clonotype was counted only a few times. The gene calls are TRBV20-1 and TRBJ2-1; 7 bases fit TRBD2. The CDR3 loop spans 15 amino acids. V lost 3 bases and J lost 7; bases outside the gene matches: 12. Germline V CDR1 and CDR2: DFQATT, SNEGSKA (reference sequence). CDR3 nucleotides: TGCAGTGCTAGGAGGGTAGGCGGGGGAAGTAATGAGCAGTTCTTC. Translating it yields CSARRVGGGSNEQFF.

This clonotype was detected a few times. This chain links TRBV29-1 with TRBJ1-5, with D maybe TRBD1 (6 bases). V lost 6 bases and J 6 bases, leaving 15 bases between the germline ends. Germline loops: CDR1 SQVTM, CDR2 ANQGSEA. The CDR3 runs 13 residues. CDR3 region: CSVLTGSGQPQHF. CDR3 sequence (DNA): TGCAGCGTCCTCACAGGGTCGGGTCAGCCCCAGCATTTT.

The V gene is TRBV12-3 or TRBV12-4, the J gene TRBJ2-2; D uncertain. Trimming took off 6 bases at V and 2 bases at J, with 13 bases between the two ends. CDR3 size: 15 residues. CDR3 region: CASRQRTFNTGELFF. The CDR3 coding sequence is TGTGCCAGCAGGCAAAGAACATTCAACACCGGGGAGCTGTTTTTT.

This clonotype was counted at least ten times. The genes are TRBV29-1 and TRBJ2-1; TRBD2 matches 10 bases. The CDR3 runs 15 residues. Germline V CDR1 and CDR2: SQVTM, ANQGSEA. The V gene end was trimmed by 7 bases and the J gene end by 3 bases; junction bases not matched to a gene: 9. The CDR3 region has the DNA TGCAGCGCCCTATCTAGCGGGAGTTTCTACAATGAGCAGTTCTTC. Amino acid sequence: CSALSSGSFYNEQFF.

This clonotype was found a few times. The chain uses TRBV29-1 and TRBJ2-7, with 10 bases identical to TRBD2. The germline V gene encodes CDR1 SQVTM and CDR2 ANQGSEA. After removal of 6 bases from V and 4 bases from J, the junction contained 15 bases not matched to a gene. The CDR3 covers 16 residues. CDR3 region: CSVTRGVAGGLYEQYF. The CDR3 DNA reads TGCAGCGTCACCAGAGGAGTAGCGGGAGGCCTTTACGAGCAGTACTTC.